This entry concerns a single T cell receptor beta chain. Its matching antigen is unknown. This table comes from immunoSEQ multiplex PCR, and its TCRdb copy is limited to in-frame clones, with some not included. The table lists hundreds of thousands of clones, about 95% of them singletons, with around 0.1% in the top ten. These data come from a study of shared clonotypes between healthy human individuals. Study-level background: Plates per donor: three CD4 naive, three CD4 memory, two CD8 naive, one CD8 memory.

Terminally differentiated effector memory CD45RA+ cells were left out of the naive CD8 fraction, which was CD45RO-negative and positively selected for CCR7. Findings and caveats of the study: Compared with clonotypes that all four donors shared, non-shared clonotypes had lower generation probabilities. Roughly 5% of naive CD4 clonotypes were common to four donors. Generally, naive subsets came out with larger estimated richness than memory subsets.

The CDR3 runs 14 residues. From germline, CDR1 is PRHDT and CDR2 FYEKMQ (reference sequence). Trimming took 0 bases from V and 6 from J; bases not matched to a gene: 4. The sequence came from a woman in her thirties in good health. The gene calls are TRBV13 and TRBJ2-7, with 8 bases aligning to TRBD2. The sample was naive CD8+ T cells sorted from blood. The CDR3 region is CASSLGQREFEQYF. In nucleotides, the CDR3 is TGTGCCAGCAGCTTAGGTCAGCGGGAGTTCGAGCAGTACTTC.